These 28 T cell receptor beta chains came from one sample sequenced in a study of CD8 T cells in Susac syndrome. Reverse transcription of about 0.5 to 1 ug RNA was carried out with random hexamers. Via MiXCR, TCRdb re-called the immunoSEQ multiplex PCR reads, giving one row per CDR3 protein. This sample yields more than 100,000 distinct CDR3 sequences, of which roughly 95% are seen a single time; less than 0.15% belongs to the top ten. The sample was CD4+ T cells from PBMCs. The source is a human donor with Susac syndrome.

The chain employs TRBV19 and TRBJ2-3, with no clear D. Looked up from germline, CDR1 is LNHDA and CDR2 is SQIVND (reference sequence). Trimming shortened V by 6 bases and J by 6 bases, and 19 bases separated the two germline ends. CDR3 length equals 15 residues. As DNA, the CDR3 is TGTGCCAGTAGAGATAGGATCCCCCGGGCCGATACGCAGTATTTT. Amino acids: CASRDRIPRADTQYF.

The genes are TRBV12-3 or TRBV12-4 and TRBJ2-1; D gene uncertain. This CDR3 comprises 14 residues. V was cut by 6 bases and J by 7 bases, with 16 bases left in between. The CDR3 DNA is TGTGCCAGCAGCCCTTCATGGGGTAGGAATGAGCAGTTCTTC. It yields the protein CASSPSWGRNEQFF.

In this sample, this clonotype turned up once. The CDR3 bases are TGTGCCAGCAGTTTACCGGCTAGAGGCACAGATACGCAGTATTTT. Its protein is CASSLPARGTDTQYF. The rearrangement links TRBV27 to TRBJ2-3; D not resolved. This CDR3 has 15 amino acids. Deletions cut 2 bases from V and 1 base from J, with 10 bases between. From germline, CDR1 is MNHEY and CDR2 SMNVEV (reference sequence).

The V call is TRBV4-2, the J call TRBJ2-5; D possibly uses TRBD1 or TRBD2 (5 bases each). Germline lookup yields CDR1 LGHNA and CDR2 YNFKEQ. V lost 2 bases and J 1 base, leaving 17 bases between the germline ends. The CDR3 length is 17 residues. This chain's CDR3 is CASSQTWGFRGQETQYF. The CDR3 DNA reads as TGTGCCAGCAGCCAAACGTGGGGGTTCCGCGGCCAAGAGACCCAGTACTTC.

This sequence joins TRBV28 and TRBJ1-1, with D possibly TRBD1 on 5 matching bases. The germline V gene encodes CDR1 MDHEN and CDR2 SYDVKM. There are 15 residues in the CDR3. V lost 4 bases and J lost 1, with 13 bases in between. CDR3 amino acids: CASSSTGTENTEAFF. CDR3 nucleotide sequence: TGTGCCAGCAGTTCCACGGGGACGGAGAACACTGAAGCTTTCTTT.

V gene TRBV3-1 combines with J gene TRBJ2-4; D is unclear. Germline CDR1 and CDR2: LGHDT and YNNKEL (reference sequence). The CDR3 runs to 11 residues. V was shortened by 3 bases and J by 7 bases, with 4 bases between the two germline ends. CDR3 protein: CASSHSNIQYF. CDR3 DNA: TGTGCCAGCAGCCACTCGAACATTCAGTACTTC.

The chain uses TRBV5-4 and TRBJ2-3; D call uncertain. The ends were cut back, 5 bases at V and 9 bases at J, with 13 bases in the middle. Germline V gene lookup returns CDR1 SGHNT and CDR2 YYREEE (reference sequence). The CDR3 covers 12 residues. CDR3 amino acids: CASSPGERTQYF. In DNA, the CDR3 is TGTGCCAGCAGTCCGGGTGAGAGAACGCAGTATTTT. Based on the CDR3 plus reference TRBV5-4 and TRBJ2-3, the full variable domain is ETGVTQSPTHLIKTRGQQVTLRCSSQSGHNTVSWYQQALGQGPQFIFQYYREEENGRGNFPPRFSGLQFPNYSSELNVNALELDDSALYLCASSPGERTQYFGPGTRLTVL.

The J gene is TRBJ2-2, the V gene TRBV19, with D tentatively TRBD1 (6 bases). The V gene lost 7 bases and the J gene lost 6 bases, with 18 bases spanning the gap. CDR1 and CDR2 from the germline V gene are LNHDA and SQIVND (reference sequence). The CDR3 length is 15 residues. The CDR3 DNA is TGTGCCAGTATGGGGGCTCAGCGAATCGCCGGGGAGCTGTTTTTT. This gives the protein CASMGAQRIAGELFF.

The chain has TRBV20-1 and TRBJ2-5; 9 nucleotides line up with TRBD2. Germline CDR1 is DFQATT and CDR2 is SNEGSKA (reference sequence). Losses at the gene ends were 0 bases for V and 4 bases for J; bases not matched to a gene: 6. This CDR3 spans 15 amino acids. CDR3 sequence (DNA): TGCAGTGCTAGAGATTGGGGACTAGCTTTAGAGACCCAGTACTTC. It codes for CSARDWGLALETQYF.

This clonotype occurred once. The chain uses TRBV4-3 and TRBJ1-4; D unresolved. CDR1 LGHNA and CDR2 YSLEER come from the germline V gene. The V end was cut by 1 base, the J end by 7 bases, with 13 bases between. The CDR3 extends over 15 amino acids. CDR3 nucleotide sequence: TGCGCCAGCAGCCAAGTGCCGGGCCGCGGTGAAAAACTGTTTTTT. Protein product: CASSQVPGRGEKLFF.

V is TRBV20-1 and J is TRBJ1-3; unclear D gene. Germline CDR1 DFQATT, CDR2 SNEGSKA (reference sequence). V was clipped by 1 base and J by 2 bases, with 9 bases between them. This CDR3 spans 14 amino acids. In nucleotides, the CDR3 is TGCAGTGCTAGAGTTGGTCAGACTGGAAACACCATATATTTT. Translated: CSARVGQTGNTIYF.

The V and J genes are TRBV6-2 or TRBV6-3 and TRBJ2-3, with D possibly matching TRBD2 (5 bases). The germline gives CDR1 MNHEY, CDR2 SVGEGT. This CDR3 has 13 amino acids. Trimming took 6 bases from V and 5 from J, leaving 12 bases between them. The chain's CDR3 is CASSTRGGDTQYF. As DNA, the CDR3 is TGTGCCAGCAGCACGAGAGGAGGAGATACGCAGTATTTT.

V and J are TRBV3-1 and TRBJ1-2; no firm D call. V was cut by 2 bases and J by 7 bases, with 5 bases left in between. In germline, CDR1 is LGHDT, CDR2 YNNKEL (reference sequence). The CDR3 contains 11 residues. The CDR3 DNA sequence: TGTGCCAGCAGCCAACCGGGTGGCTACACCTTC. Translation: CASSQPGGYTF.

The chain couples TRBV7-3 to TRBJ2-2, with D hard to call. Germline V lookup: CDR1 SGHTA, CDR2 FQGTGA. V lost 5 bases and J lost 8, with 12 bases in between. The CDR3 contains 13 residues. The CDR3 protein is CASSREDGGELFF. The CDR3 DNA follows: TGTGCCAGCAGCCGCGAGGACGGAGGGGAGCTGTTTTTT.

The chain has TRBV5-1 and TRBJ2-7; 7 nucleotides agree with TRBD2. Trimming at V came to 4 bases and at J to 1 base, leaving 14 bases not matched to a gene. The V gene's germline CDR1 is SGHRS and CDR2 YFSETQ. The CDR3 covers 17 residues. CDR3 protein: CASSLAGAGDPSYEQYF. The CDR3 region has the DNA TGCGCCAGCAGCCTGGCTGGGGCGGGAGACCCTTCCTACGAGCAGTACTTC.

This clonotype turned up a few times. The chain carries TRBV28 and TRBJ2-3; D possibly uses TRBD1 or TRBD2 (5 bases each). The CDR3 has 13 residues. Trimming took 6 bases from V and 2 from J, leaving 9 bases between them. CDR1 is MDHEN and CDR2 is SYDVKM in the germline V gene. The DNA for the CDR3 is TGTGCCAGCAGCTCCGGGACCACAGATACGCAGTATTTT. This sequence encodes CASSSGTTDTQYF. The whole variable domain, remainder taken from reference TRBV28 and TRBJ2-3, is DVKVTQSSRYLVKRTGEKVFLECVQDMDHENMFWYRQDPGLGLRLIYFSYDVKMKEKGDIPEGYSVSREKKERFSLILESASTNQTSMYLCASSSGTTDTQYFGPGTRLTVL.

The CDR3 nucleotides are TGCAGTGCTATGCAGCAGGCTAACGAGCAGTACTTC. Translated: CSAMQQANEQYF. The V gene is TRBV20-1, the J gene TRBJ2-7; no firm D call. The germline V gene encodes CDR1 DFQATT and CDR2 SNEGSKA (reference sequence). The CDR3 loop spans 12 amino acids. Trimming shortened V by 4 bases and J by 5 bases, and 12 bases separated the two germline ends.

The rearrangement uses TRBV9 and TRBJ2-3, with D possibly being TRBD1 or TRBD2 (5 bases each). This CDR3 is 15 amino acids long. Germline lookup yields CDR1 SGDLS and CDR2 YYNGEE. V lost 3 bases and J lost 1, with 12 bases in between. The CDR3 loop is CASSGGGAGTDTQYF. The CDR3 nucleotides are TGTGCCAGCAGCGGGGGCGGAGCGGGCACAGATACGCAGTATTTT.

CDR3 DNA: TGCAGCGCCAGGACTAGCGGGAGCAAGTTGGGCGAGCAGTACTTC. This codes for CSARTSGSKLGEQYF. The chain joins TRBV29-1 to TRBJ2-7; TRBD2 aligns across 13 bases. Germline V gene lookup returns CDR1 SQVTM and CDR2 ANQGSEA. With 7 bases clipped from V and 6 bases from J, the junction kept 12 bases outside the gene matches. The CDR3 sequence is 15 residues long.

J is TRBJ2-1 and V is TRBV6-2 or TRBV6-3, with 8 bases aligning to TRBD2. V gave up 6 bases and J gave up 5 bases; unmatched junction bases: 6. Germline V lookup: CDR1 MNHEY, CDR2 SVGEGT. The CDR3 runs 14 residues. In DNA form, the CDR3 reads TGTGCCAGCAGAAAAGCGGGGGTTAACAATGAGCAGTTCTTC. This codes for CASRKAGVNNEQFF.

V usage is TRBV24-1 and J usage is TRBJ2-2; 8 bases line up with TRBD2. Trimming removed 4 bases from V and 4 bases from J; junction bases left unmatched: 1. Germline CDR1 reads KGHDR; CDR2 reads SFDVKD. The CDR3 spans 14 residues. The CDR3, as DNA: TGTGCCACCAGTGACGCGGGGGGCACCGGGGAGCTGTTTTTT. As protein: CATSDAGGTGELFF.

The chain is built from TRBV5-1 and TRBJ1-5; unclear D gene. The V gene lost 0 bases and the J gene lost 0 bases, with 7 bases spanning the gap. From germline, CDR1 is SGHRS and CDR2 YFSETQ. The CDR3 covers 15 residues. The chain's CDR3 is CASSLGHNSNQPQHF. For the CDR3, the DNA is TGCGCCAGCAGCTTGGGACACAATAGCAATCAGCCCCAGCATTTT.

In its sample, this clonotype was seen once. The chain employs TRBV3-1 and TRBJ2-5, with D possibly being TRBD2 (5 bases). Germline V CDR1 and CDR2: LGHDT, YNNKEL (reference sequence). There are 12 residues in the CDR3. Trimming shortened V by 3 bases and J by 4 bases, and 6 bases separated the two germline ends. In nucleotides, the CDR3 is TGTGCCAGCAGCCACGCGGGAGAGACCCAGTACTTC. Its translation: CASSHAGETQYF.

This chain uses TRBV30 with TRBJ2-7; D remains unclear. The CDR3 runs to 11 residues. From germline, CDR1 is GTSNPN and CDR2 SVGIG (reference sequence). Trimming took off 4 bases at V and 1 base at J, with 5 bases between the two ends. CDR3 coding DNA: TGTGCCTGGACTAGTTCCTACGAGCAGTACTTC. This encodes CAWTSSYEQYF.

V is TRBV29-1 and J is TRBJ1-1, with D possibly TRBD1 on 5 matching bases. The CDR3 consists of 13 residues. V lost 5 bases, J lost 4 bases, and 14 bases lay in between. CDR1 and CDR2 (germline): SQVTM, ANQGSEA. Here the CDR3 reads CSVRGLGLTEAFF. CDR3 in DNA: TGCAGCGTTCGGGGTCTGGGGCTCACTGAAGCTTTCTTT.

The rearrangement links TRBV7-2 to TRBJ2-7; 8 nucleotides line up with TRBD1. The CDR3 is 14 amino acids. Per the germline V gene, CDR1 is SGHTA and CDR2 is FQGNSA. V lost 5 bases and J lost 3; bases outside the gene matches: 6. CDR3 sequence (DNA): TGTGCCAGCAGCCGGACAGGGAGTAACTACGAGCAGTACTTC. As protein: CASSRTGSNYEQYF. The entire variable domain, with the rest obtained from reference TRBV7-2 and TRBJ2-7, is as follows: GAGVSQSPSNKVTEKGKDVELRCDPISGHTALYWYRQSLGQGLEFLIYFQGNSAPDKSGLPSDRFSAERTGGSVSTLTIQRTQQEDSAVYLCASSRTGSNYEQYFGPGTRLTVT.

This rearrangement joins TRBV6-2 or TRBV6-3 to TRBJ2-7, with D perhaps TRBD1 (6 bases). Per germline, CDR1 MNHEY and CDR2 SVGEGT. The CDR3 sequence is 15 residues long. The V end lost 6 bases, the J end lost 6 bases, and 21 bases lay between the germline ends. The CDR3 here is CASSRTGKGSTEQYF. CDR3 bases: TGTGCCAGCAGCCGAACAGGGAAGGGCTCTACCGAGCAGTACTTC.

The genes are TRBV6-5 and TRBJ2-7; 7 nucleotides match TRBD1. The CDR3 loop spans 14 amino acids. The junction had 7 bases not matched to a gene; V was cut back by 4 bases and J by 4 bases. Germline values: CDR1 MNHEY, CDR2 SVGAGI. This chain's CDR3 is CASSSRGSWYEQYF. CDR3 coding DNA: TGTGCCAGCAGTTCCAGGGGGTCTTGGTACGAGCAGTACTTC.